The 16 T cell receptor beta chains listed next were all sequenced from one sample in a study of vaccination effects on CD4 cells after COVID-19. These receptors have no identified antigens. ViraFEST used viral peptide pools to expand antigen-specific CD4+ T cells before sequencing. The authors isolated CD4+ T cells after less than eleven days of culture. Previously uninfected by SARS-CoV-2, the vaccine recipients also showed negative nucleocapsid antibodies. This table comes from immunoSEQ multiplex PCR, and its TCRdb copy is limited to in-frame clones, with some not included. The table has fewer than 70,000 clones, about 80% seen once. The input for sequencing was CD4+ T cells from PBMCs cultured with SARS-CoV-2 spike peptides, taken before COVID-19 vaccination. These TCRs come from a human donor who received a COVID-19 vaccine.

V and J are TRBV7-2 and TRBJ2-1; 13 bases align to TRBD2. There are 17 residues in the CDR3. Trimming removed 4 bases from V and 4 bases from J; junction bases left unmatched: 7. Germline CDR1 reads SGHTA; CDR2 reads FQGNSA. CDR3 sequence (DNA): TGTGCCAGCAGCTCCCCTAAGACTAGCGGGGGGTACAATGAGCAGTTCTTC. Translated, it gives CASSSPKTSGGYNEQFF.

The rearrangement joins TRBV2 to TRBJ2-5; the D gene is possibly TRBD2 (7 bases). The V gene's germline CDR1 is SNHLY and CDR2 FYNNEI. The CDR3 covers 15 residues. The V end lost 2 bases, the J end lost 3 bases, and 13 bases lay between the germline ends. The CDR3 DNA reads TGTGCCAGCAGTGAACTAGGGGGGGGGAAAGAGACCCAGTACTTC. This translates into CASSELGGGKETQYF.

The chain has TRBV12-5 and TRBJ1-3; D call uncertain. V lost 0 bases and J 0 bases, leaving 9 bases between the germline ends. The CDR3 sequence is 16 residues long. Germline-derived CDR1 and CDR2 are LGHNT and FRNRAP. Here the CDR3 DNA reads TGTGCTAGTGGTTTGGTAGGGTGGACCTCTGGAAACACCATATATTTT. This sequence encodes CASGLVGWTSGNTIYF.

The chain uses TRBV7-3 and TRBJ2-3, with 10 bases matching TRBD2. Germline loops: CDR1 SGHTA, CDR2 FQGTGA. The CDR3 is 17 residues long. V shed 2 bases and J 4 bases; nucleotides not matched to a gene: 9. CDR3 region: CASSLGGSGGRADTQYF. The DNA for the CDR3 is TGTGCCAGCAGCTTAGGGGGTAGCGGGGGGAGGGCAGATACGCAGTATTTT. The variable domain in full, completed from reference TRBV7-3 and TRBJ2-3, reads GAGVSQTPSNKVTEKGKYVELRCDPISGHTALYWYRQSLGQGPEFLIYFQGTGAADDSGLPNDRFFAVRPEGSVSTLKIQRTERGDSAVYLCASSLGGSGGRADTQYFGPGTRLTVL.

This clone was detected a few times. This rearrangement joins TRBV6-2 or TRBV6-3 to TRBJ2-7; TRBD1 aligns across 7 bases. There are 14 residues in the CDR3. V lost 6 bases, J lost 3 bases, and 8 bases stayed unmatched. The germline V gene has CDR1 MNHEY and CDR2 SVGEGT. In nucleotides, the CDR3 is TGTGCCAGCAGCAACAGGGGTAGTTTCTACGAGCAGTACGTC. Encoded protein: CASSNRGSFYEQYV.

In DNA form, the CDR3 reads TGTGCCAGCAGCCCCGGGGGGCGGTACACTGAAGCTTTCTTT. This sequence encodes CASSPGGRYTEAFF. V is TRBV14 and J is TRBJ1-1; possible D gene TRBD1, 6 bases. This CDR3 spans 14 amino acids. The germline V gene has CDR1 SGHDN and CDR2 FVKESK. The V end lost 4 bases, the J end lost 3 bases, and 12 bases lay between the germline ends.

This chain joins TRBV7-2 and TRBJ1-5, with 8 nucleotides matching TRBD1. The CDR3 runs to 16 residues. Germline CDR1 is SGHTA and CDR2 is FQGNSA. The V and J ends lost 5 bases and 2 bases, in that order; junction bases with no gene match: 8. The DNA for the CDR3 is TGTGCCAGCAGCGTGCAGACAGGGGTTCGCAATCAGCCCCAGCATTTT. Protein: CASSVQTGVRNQPQHF.

The chain links TRBV30 to TRBJ1-2; 7 bases are shared with TRBD1. J lost 0 bases, V lost 4 bases, and 5 bases had no gene match. Looked up from germline, CDR1 is GTSNPN and CDR2 is SVGIG (reference sequence). CDR3 length: 14 amino acids. The CDR3 here is CAWTGTESNYGYTF. The CDR3, as DNA: TGTGCCTGGACGGGGACAGAATCTAACTATGGCTACACCTTC.

V gene TRBV12-1 combines with J gene TRBJ2-6; the D call TRBD1 from the table was never checked on the DNA. TRBV12-1 is recorded as a pseudogene. The CDR3 spans 19 residues. In DNA, the CDR3 is TGTGCCAGCAGCCTCTCGGACAGGGACCCTGAGTCTGGGGCCAACGTCCTGACTTTC. Its translation: CASSLSDRDPESGANVLTF.

This clone was detected only once. The CDR3 region is CASTSRVGGYEQYV. As DNA, the CDR3 is TGTGCCAGCACCTCTCGAGTCGGCGGCTACGAGCAGTACGTC. The chain couples TRBV6-5 to TRBJ2-7; D unresolved. Deletions cut 7 bases from V and 3 bases from J, with 16 bases between. The germline V gene has CDR1 MNHEY and CDR2 SVGAGI. The CDR3 runs 14 residues.

This rearrangement joins TRBV9 to TRBJ2-3; 10 bases agree with TRBD2. This CDR3 region has 16 residues. The V segment lost 1 base and the J segment 5 bases; nucleotides outside the gene matches: 7. The germline gives CDR1 SGDLS, CDR2 YYNGEE. In nucleotides, the CDR3 is TGTGCCAGCAGCGTATTGGGACTAGCGAGTGAAGATACGCAGTATTTT. Translation: CASSVLGLASEDTQYF.

This rearrangement joins TRBV6-4 to TRBJ1-2; D remains unclear. Trimming stripped 2 bases from V and 7 bases from J, with 8 bases between. The CDR3 covers 12 residues. The V gene's germline CDR1 is MRHNA and CDR2 SNTAGT. The CDR3 region has the DNA TGTGCCAGCAGTGACAGGCTCCGTGGCTACACCTTC. This sequence encodes CASSDRLRGYTF.

This clone was detected only a few times. The chain carries TRBV24-1 and TRBJ2-6; 11 bases are shared with TRBD1. Germline CDR1 reads KGHDR; CDR2 reads SFDVKD. Trimming at V came to 3 bases and at J to 4 bases, leaving 7 bases not matched to a gene. The CDR3 consists of 18 residues. In DNA, the CDR3 is TGTGCCACCAGTGATAGGACAGGGGGCTATCCCGGGGCCAACGTCCTGACTTTC. Translating gives CATSDRTGGYPGANVLTF.

The V gene is TRBV24-1, the J gene TRBJ2-1, with 9 bases matching TRBD1. Germline trimming cut 4 bases from V and 7 bases from J; bases unmatched to any gene: 7. The germline CDR1 and CDR2 sequences are KGHDR and SFDVKD. CDR3 length equals 15 residues. In DNA, the CDR3 is TGTGCCACCAGTGACCCTGGACAGGGGCTAAATGAGCAGTTCTTC. Translating gives CATSDPGQGLNEQFF.

The CDR3 loop is CATSKGGGYNEQFF. CDR3 DNA sequence: TGTGCCACCAGTAAAGGGGGAGGCTACAATGAGCAGTTCTTC. This chain connects TRBV24-1 to TRBJ2-1; D might be TRBD1 or TRBD2, each matching 6 bases. V was cut by 6 bases and J by 3 bases, with 11 bases left in between. The CDR3 is 14 amino acids. Germline V gives CDR1 KGHDR, CDR2 SFDVKD.

V and J are TRBV9 and TRBJ2-1; 7 bases match TRBD1. J was trimmed by 3 bases and V by 0 bases; bases with no gene match: 6. The CDR3 has 16 amino acids. CDR1 SGDLS and CDR2 YYNGEE come from the germline V gene. The CDR3 loop is CASSVGRGPRYNEQFF. The DNA for the CDR3 is TGTGCCAGCAGCGTAGGAAGGGGGCCCCGCTACAATGAGCAGTTCTTC.